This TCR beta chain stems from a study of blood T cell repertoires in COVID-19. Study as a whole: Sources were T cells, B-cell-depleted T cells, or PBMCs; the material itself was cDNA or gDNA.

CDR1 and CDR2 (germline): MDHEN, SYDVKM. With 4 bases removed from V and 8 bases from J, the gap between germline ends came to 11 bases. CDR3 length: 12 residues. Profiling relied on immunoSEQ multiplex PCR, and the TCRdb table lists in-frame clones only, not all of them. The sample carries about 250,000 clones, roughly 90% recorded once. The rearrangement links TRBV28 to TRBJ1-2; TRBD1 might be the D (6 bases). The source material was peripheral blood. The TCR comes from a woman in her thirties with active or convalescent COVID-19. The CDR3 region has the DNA TGTGCCAGCAGTTCACAGGGAGTAGGCTACACCTTC. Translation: CASSSQGVGYTF.